The sequence of this TCR beta chain was determined in a study of blood T cell repertoires in COVID-19. V shed 3 bases and J 4 bases; nucleotides not matched to a gene: 2. Germline CDR1 reads KGHSH; CDR2 reads LQKENI. The CDR3 contains 15 residues. This table comes from immunoSEQ multiplex PCR, and its TCRdb copy is limited to in-frame clones, with some not included. The data hold some 230,000 clones, with approximately 78% observed a single time. The source material was peripheral blood. The clonotype originates from a woman older than 75 with COVID-19, enrolled during active disease. This chain links TRBV18 with TRBJ2-1; TRBD2 agrees at 11 bases. CDR3 sequence reads: CASSPGLAAYNEQFF. The CDR3 bases are TGTGCCAGCTCACCGGGACTAGCGGCGTACAATGAGCAGTTCTTC.